The 23 T cell receptor beta chains given below trace back to one sample, sequenced in a study of cytomegalovirus exposure and HLA in healthy donors. Clones were read by immunoSEQ multiplex PCR, and TCRdb kept only the in-frame ones, dropping some. The data hold fewer than 250,000 clones, with around four fifths observed a single time. Sequenced: PBMCs. The receptors come from a woman under 30 in good health and CMV-seronegative.

The chain is built from TRBV18 and TRBJ2-2; D not resolved. The ends were cut back, 6 bases at V and 5 bases at J, with 13 bases in the middle. The germline CDR1 and CDR2 sequences are KGHSH and LQKENI. This CDR3 is built from 14 residues. The CDR3 spells CASSLVELTGELFF. CDR3 sequence (DNA): TGTGCCAGCTCCCTCGTTGAGCTAACCGGGGAGCTGTTTTTT.

The chain carries TRBV28 and TRBJ1-1, with D uncertain. Germline CDR1 and CDR2: MDHEN and SYDVKM. The CDR3 loop spans 14 amino acids. The V end was cut by 4 bases, the J end by 1 base, with 10 bases between. CDR3 loop: CASSWRRTNTEAFF. The CDR3 coding sequence is TGTGCCAGCAGTTGGAGGCGTACGAACACTGAAGCTTTCTTT.

The chain combines TRBV5-1 with TRBJ1-2; D ambiguous. V was shortened by 0 bases and J by 4 bases, with 10 bases between the two germline ends. This CDR3 spans 14 amino acids. Germline CDR1 reads SGHRS; CDR2 reads YFSETQ. CDR3 region: CASSLDGSSYGYTF. CDR3 DNA: TGCGCCAGCAGCTTGGACGGCAGCTCCTATGGCTACACCTTC.

V gene TRBV5-4 combines with J gene TRBJ2-7, with 8 bases identical to TRBD1. Germline loops: CDR1 SGHNT, CDR2 YYREEE (reference sequence). The CDR3 spans 14 residues. J lost 6 bases, V lost 0 bases, and 5 bases had no gene match. The CDR3 is CASSLGDRSTEQYF. Here the CDR3 DNA reads TGTGCCAGCAGCTTGGGGGACAGGTCGACCGAGCAGTACTTC.

The V and J genes are TRBV2 and TRBJ2-3; TRBD1 matches at 8 bases. Germline V CDR1 and CDR2: SNHLY, FYNNEI. V shed 2 bases and J 4 bases; nucleotides not matched to a gene: 8. This CDR3 is built from 16 residues. The CDR3 protein is CASSERNQGAADTQYF. CDR3 coding DNA: TGTGCCAGCAGTGAAAGGAATCAGGGGGCGGCAGATACGCAGTATTTT. Looking up the rest from reference TRBV2 and TRBJ2-3 gives the full variable domain: EPEVTQTPSHQVTQMGQEVILRCVPISNHLYFYWYRQILGQKVEFLVSFYNNEISEKSEIFDDQFSVERPDGSNFTLKIRSTKLEDSAMYFCASSERNQGAADTQYFGPGTRLTVL.

CDR3 in amino acids: CASSPGLAGGYNEQFF. Written as DNA, the CDR3 is TGCGCCAGCAGCCCGGGACTAGCGGGGGGTTACAATGAGCAGTTCTTC. This chain links TRBV5-1 with TRBJ2-1; 15 positions match TRBD2. The CDR3 is 16 amino acids. CDR1 is SGHRS, CDR2 YFSETQ, per germline. With 4 bases clipped from V and 4 bases from J, the junction kept 3 bases outside the gene matches.

This clone came up once. The rearrangement links TRBV30 to TRBJ2-3, with D possibly being TRBD1 or TRBD2 (5 bases each). The CDR3 has 14 amino acids. The ends were cut back, 2 bases at V and 1 base at J, with 10 bases in the middle. The germline CDR1 and CDR2 sequences are GTSNPN and SVGIG (reference sequence). This CDR3 is CAWSRGAGTDTQYF. For the CDR3, the DNA is TGTGCCTGGAGTAGAGGGGCGGGCACAGATACGCAGTATTTT.

The chain carries TRBV6-5 and TRBJ1-1; D gene ambiguous. CDR3 length: 12 residues. Germline values: CDR1 MNHEY, CDR2 SVGAGI. Deletions cut 5 bases from V and 8 bases from J, with 12 bases between. This CDR3 is CASSARSTEAFF. The CDR3 bases are TGTGCCAGCAGTGCCAGGTCCACCGAAGCTTTCTTT.

The chain couples TRBV9 to TRBJ2-2; TRBD2 matches at 10 bases. Germline V gene sequence: CDR1 SGDLS, CDR2 YYNGEE. V was pared by 0 bases and J by 4 bases, with 3 bases of the junction left unmatched. CDR3 size: 16 residues. As DNA, the CDR3 is TGTGCCAGCAGCGTAGTGGCTAGCGGGAGCACCGGGGAGCTGTTTTTT. Translated: CASSVVASGSTGELFF.

The CDR3 sequence is CASSLLGGEAFF. The CDR3 coding sequence is TGTGCCAGCAGTTTGTTGGGGGGCGAAGCTTTCTTT. The chain employs TRBV27 and TRBJ1-1; a weak D match, TRBD1 (6 bases). V lost 3 bases and J lost 8, with 10 bases in between. The CDR3 has 12 amino acids. The germline CDR1 and CDR2 sequences are MNHEY and SMNVEV (reference sequence).

The chain couples TRBV29-1 to TRBJ2-7, with D unclear. Trimming stripped 5 bases from V and 0 bases from J, with 11 bases between. There are 13 residues in the CDR3. CDR1 is SQVTM, CDR2 ANQGSEA, per germline. The CDR3 protein is CSVRFDTSYEQYF. The DNA of the CDR3 is TGCAGCGTTCGCTTCGACACCTCCTACGAGCAGTACTTC.

This clone came up once. The chain joins TRBV29-1 to TRBJ1-2; 10 bases line up with TRBD1. Germline V gives CDR1 SQVTM, CDR2 ANQGSEA. The CDR3 is 13 residues long. V lost 4 bases, J lost 5 bases, and 4 bases stayed unmatched. The DNA of the CDR3 is TGCAGCGTTGCCCGGGACAGGGGATATGGCTACACCTTC. It yields the protein CSVARDRGYGYTF.

The chain recombines TRBV5-1 with TRBJ2-1; TRBD1 is a possible D gene (6 bases). This CDR3 spans 11 amino acids. Germline CDR1 SGHRS, CDR2 YFSETQ. Trimming shortened V by 4 bases and J by 12 bases, and 11 bases separated the two germline ends. The DNA for the CDR3 is TGCGCCAGCAGCAAGGACAGTATGCAGTTCTTC. Amino acids: CASSKDSMQFF.

The chain recombines TRBV5-6 with TRBJ1-6, with 7 bases matching TRBD1. Germline lookup yields CDR1 SGHDT and CDR2 YYEEEE. The length of the CDR3 is 14 residues. V shed 4 bases, J shed 10 bases, and the junction held 8 bases outside the gene matches. The CDR3 DNA follows: TGTGCCAGCAGCGCAGGGGGGGGAGGATCACCCCTCCACTTT. Translating gives CASSAGGGGSPLHF.

This clone was seen a handful of times. The chain is built from TRBV5-4 and TRBJ1-1; D might be TRBD1 (5 bases). Trimming removed 4 bases from V and 1 base from J, with 11 bases in between. Germline V lookup: CDR1 SGHNT, CDR2 YYREEE (reference sequence). The CDR3 has 14 residues. CDR3 protein: CASSAVGANTEAFF. CDR3 coding DNA: TGTGCCAGCAGCGCGGTAGGGGCGAACACTGAAGCTTTCTTT. The full variable domain, in which reference TRBV5-4 and TRBJ1-1 provide the parts outside the CDR3, is ETGVTQSPTHLIKTRGQQVTLRCSSQSGHNTVSWYQQALGQGPQFIFQYYREEENGRGNFPPRFSGLQFPNYSSELNVNALELDDSALYLCASSAVGANTEAFFGQGTRLTVV.

The CDR3 coding sequence is TGTGCCGAGACAGGGGGTTTGGCTGGAAACACCATATATTTT. Amino acids: CAETGGLAGNTIYF. The V and J genes are TRBV11-2 and TRBJ1-3, with 9 bases identical to TRBD1. Germline trimming cut 11 bases from V and 2 bases from J; bases unmatched to any gene: 7. This CDR3 is 14 amino acids long. Germline V gene data show CDR1 as SGHAT and CDR2 as FQNNGV.

The rearrangement uses TRBV5-1 and TRBJ1-1, with 8 bases aligning to TRBD1. This CDR3 has 17 amino acids. V lost 0 bases and J lost 0; bases outside the gene matches: 7. Germline lookup yields CDR1 SGHRS and CDR2 YFSETQ. This chain's CDR3 is CASSLGTGIRMNTEAFF. The CDR3 coding sequence is TGCGCCAGCAGCTTGGGGACAGGGATAAGAATGAACACTGAAGCTTTCTTT. The variable domain in full, completed from reference TRBV5-1 and TRBJ1-1, reads KAGVTQTPRYLIKTRGQQVTLSCSPISGHRSVSWYQQTPGQGLQFLFEYFSETQRNKGNFPGRFSGRQFSNSRSEMNVSTLELGDSALYLCASSLGTGIRMNTEAFFGQGTRLTVV.

The rearrangement uses TRBV4-2 and TRBJ2-3; the match to TRBD2 covers 9 bases. Unmatched junction bases numbered 4, after V lost 2 bases and J lost 4 bases. The CDR3 length is 15 residues. Germline V gene lookup returns CDR1 LGHNA and CDR2 YNFKEQ. CDR3 amino acids: CASSQKREVPDTQYF. Here the CDR3 DNA reads TGTGCCAGCAGCCAAAAGCGGGAGGTCCCAGATACGCAGTATTTT.

The V and J genes are TRBV4-1 and TRBJ2-3; possible D gene TRBD2, 5 bases. There are 12 residues in the CDR3. Per germline, CDR1 MGHRA and CDR2 YSYEKL. The V end lost 4 bases, the J end lost 6 bases, and 8 bases lay between the germline ends. The CDR3 DNA reads as TGCGCCAGCAGCCGGTCGGGGGATACGCAGTATTTT. It specifies CASSRSGDTQYF.

The chain links TRBV5-3 to TRBJ1-5; no clear D. TRBV5-3 is an ORF, and what it does is uncertain. The V end lost 1 base, the J end lost 5 bases, and 4 bases lay between the germline ends. The CDR3 spans 12 residues. The CDR3 DNA reads as TGTGCCAGAAGCTTGAGTGATCAGCCCCAGCATTTT. It yields the protein CARSLSDQPQHF.

The chain combines TRBV15 with TRBJ2-7; TRBD1 matches 8 bases. With V trimmed by 0 bases and J by 9 bases, 10 bases remained unmatched. The CDR3 spans 15 residues. Germline lookup yields CDR1 LNHNV and CDR2 YYDKDF (reference sequence). The CDR3 sequence is CATSRDLGQGFGQYF. In DNA, the CDR3 is TGTGCCACCAGCAGAGATCTCGGACAGGGTTTTGGGCAGTACTTC.

This sequence joins TRBV28 and TRBJ1-2; D gene unclear. V was pared by 4 bases and J by 0 bases, with 12 bases between. This CDR3 is built from 15 residues. Germline V gives CDR1 MDHEN, CDR2 SYDVKM. Here the CDR3 DNA reads TGTGCCAGCAGTTCTCCGGGAAGAGCTAACTATGGCTACACCTTC. The encoded protein is CASSSPGRANYGYTF.

DNA for the CDR3: TGTGCCAGCAGTTTATTCGCGGGGGGGCAAGATACGCAGTATTTT. Protein sequence: CASSLFAGGQDTQYF. The chain is built from TRBV28 and TRBJ2-3; TRBD2 agrees at 9 bases. This CDR3 contains 15 residues. V dropped 1 base and J dropped 5; count of bases not matched to a gene: 4. Germline V lookup: CDR1 MDHEN, CDR2 SYDVKM.